A single sample gave rise to the 5 T cell receptor beta chains below, sequenced in a study of memory CD4+ T cells and cytomegalovirus serostatus. Single viable CD3+CD4+CD8-CD45RO+ cells were sorted as the memory CD4+ T cells. The method was immunoSEQ multiplex PCR; TCRdb's version includes in-frame clones alone and lacks a portion of them. The table includes some 58,000 clones, roughly 80% detected once. Sequenced: memory CD4+ T cells from blood. These TCRs come from an adult in good health and CMV-seronegative.

This chain joins TRBV27 and TRBJ1-5; weak D call: TRBD1 (5 bases). Looked up from germline, CDR1 is MNHEY and CDR2 is SMNVEV (reference sequence). The CDR3 is made up of 14 amino acids. The germline V and J ends were trimmed by 2 bases and 3 bases, with 8 bases remaining between them. CDR3 residues: CASSLRGPNQPQHF. CDR3 nucleotides: TGTGCCAGCAGTTTACGGGGCCCCAATCAGCCCCAGCATTTT.

This chain's CDR3 is CAISSGTGSSPLHF. The CDR3 DNA reads TGTGCCATCAGTTCCGGGACAGGCTCTTCACCCCTCCACTTT. The V gene is TRBV10-3, the J gene TRBJ1-6, with 8 bases identical to TRBD1. Per germline, CDR1 ENHRY and CDR2 SYGVKD. The CDR3 totals 14 residues. J lost 9 bases, V lost 5 bases, and 6 bases had no gene match.

This chain joins TRBV5-1 and TRBJ2-2; 12 nucleotides agree with TRBD2. Germline V CDR1 and CDR2: SGHRS, YFSETQ. This CDR3 is 16 amino acids long. The V segment lost 5 bases and the J segment 0 bases; nucleotides outside the gene matches: 2. The CDR3 protein is CASSRLAGANTGELFF. For the CDR3, the DNA is TGCGCCAGCAGTCGACTAGCGGGGGCGAACACCGGGGAGCTGTTTTTT.

The chain couples TRBV5-1 to TRBJ2-3; D unclear. V gave up 4 bases and J gave up 2 bases, with 8 bases separating them. The V gene's germline CDR1 is SGHRS and CDR2 YFSETQ. This CDR3 is 13 amino acids long. Written as DNA, the CDR3 is TGCGCCAGCAGCCAGCTTGCCACAGATACGCAGTATTTT. Translating it yields CASSQLATDTQYF. Based on the CDR3 plus reference TRBV5-1 and TRBJ2-3, the full variable domain is KAGVTQTPRYLIKTRGQQVTLSCSPISGHRSVSWYQQTPGQGLQFLFEYFSETQRNKGNFPGRFSGRQFSNSRSEMNVSTLELGDSALYLCASSQLATDTQYFGPGTRLTVL.

The J gene is TRBJ1-5, the V gene TRBV30; D perhaps matches TRBD1 (5 bases). This CDR3 has 13 amino acids. Trimming pared 7 bases from V and 1 base from J, leaving 11 bases between. The V gene's germline CDR1 is GTSNPN and CDR2 SVGIG (reference sequence). The CDR3 DNA is TGTGCCTCGAGGAGGGACAGCAATCAGCCCCAGCATTTT. Residues: CASRRDSNQPQHF. The full variable domain, rest sourced from reference TRBV30 and TRBJ1-5, is SQTIHQWPATLVQPVGSPLSLECTVEGTSNPNLYWYRQAAGRGLQLLFYSVGIGQISSEVPQNLSASRPQDRQFILSSKKLLLSDSGFYLCASRRDSNQPQHFGDGTRLSIL.